Described below is a single T cell receptor beta chain sequence and its context. What it binds is not known. These data originate in a study of cytomegalovirus exposure and HLA in healthy donors. Study results and limitations: Most of the TCR beta V segments (in an earlier analysis) were productive either about 90% or about 30% of the time. Presence/absence results assume similar sequencing depth per donor, which may not hold.

Primers: 60 Vbeta forward and 13 Jbeta reverse. Measured with immunoSEQ multiplex PCR; TCRdb has only the in-frame clones, and not every one. The sample shows about 170,000 clones, around 80% of them seen only once. The sample consisted of PBMCs. This receptor was identified in a female donor in good health and CMV-seronegative.

CDR3 protein: CASSTLQGPTYEQYF. CDR3 nucleotides: TGTGCCAGCAGCACCTTACAGGGGCCTACCTACGAGCAGTACTTC. V gene TRBV21-1 combines with J gene TRBJ2-7; no check of the table's D call, TRBD1, against the DNA was made. TRBV21-1 is tagged as a pseudogene. This CDR3 comprises 15 residues.